A selection of T cell receptor beta chains follows, all from one sample in a study of blood T cell repertoires in COVID-19. Produced via immunoSEQ multiplex PCR; TCRdb's table is partial and in-frame only. The data contain 300,000 or so clones, 89% of them singletons. Sequenced: peripheral blood. The source is a man between 18 and 29 years old who had recovered from COVID-19. The CDR3 runs from the conserved cysteine through the conserved F or W. The D gene is left open where the match is weak. Clone size is not always given. Where it is, it says once, few, many or a class for expanded clones.

size: .
length: 17
D: .
V: TRBV5-1
J: TRBJ2-2
CDR3: CASSLPIPGANTGELFF
DNA: TGCGCCAGCAGCTTACCCATCCCAGGGGCAAACACCGGGGAGCTGTTTTTT

size: once
length: 15
D: TRBD2
V: TRBV30
J: TRBJ2-1
CDR3: CAWSVSWEGYNEQFF
DNA: TGTGCCTGGAGTGTGTCGTGGGAGGGGTACAATGAGCAGTTCTTC

size: .
length: 15
D: TRBD1
V: TRBV11-2
J: TRBJ2-1
CDR3: CASSYLTGGNDEQFF
DNA: TGTGCCAGCAGCTATCTGACAGGGGGAAACGATGAGCAGTTCTTC

size: .
length: 14
D: .
V: TRBV5-1
J: TRBJ2-5
CDR3: CASSSLHSQETQYF
DNA: TGCGCCAGCAGCTCCCTTCATAGCCAAGAGACCCAGTACTTC

size: .
length: 17
D: TRBD1
V: TRBV10-3
J: TRBJ2-1
CDR3: CATTGSQGALVYNEQFF
DNA: TGTGCCACCACGGGCTCCCAGGGGGCGCTTGTTTACAATGAGCAGTTCTTC

size: once
length: 20
D: .
V: TRBV27
J: TRBJ1-6
CDR3: CASGAIFGQKMSSYNSPLHF
DNA: TGTGCCAGCGGGGCTATTTTCGGGCAGAAAATGAGCTCCTATAATTCACCCCTCCACTTT

size: .
length: 16
D: .
V: TRBV25-1
J: TRBJ2-7
CDR3: CASSEWGLSSSYEQYF
DNA: TGTGCCAGCAGTGAATGGGGGCTTTCGAGCTCCTACGAGCAGTACTTC

size: .
length: 12
D: TRBD1
V: TRBV12-3/TRBV12-4
J: TRBJ1-2
CDR3: CASRTGTGGYTF
DNA: TGTGCCAGCAGAACCGGGACAGGCGGCTACACCTTC

size: .
length: 14
D: .
V: TRBV5-5
J: TRBJ1-5
CDR3: CASSLDSSNQPQHF
DNA: TGTGCCAGCAGCTTGGACTCTAGCAATCAGCCCCAGCATTTT

size: .
length: 17
D: .
V: TRBV11-2
J: TRBJ2-5
CDR3: CASSLDLIIGHRETQYF
DNA: TGTGCCAGCAGCTTAGATCTGATCATTGGACACAGAGAGACCCAGTACTTC

size: .
length: 17
D: TRBD1
V: TRBV7-9
J: TRBJ1-2
CDR3: CASSPEPGTGENYGYTF
DNA: TGTGCCAGCAGCCCCGAACCCGGGACAGGGGAAAACTATGGCTACACCTTC

size: .
length: 17
D: TRBD1
V: TRBV7-9
J: TRBJ1-4
CDR3: CASSYRTGPGFNEKLFF
DNA: TGTGCCAGCAGCTACCGGACAGGACCCGGCTTTAATGAAAAACTGTTTTTT

size: .
length: 14
D: .
V: TRBV30
J: TRBJ2-7
CDR3: CAWPRGADRGEQYF
DNA: TGTGCCTGGCCCCGGGGTGCGGATAGAGGAGAGCAGTACTTC

size: .
length: 13
D: TRBD1
V: TRBV20-1
J: TRBJ2-7
CDR3: CSASFRDRYEQYF
DNA: TGCAGTGCTAGTTTCCGGGACAGGTACGAGCAGTACTTC

size: .
length: 14
D: .
V: TRBV5-6
J: TRBJ2-7
CDR3: CASSLFYSSYEQYF
DNA: TGTGCCAGCAGCTTGTTTTACAGCTCCTACGAGCAGTACTTC

size: .
length: 15
D: TRBD1
V: TRBV2
J: TRBJ2-2
CDR3: CASSTTGGFDGELFF
DNA: TGTGCCAGCAGTACGACAGGGGGTTTCGACGGGGAGCTGTTTTTT

size: .
length: 15
D: .
V: TRBV6-2/TRBV6-3
J: TRBJ2-7
CDR3: CASSYPDSATYEQYF
DNA: TGTGCCAGCAGTTACCCCGACTCTGCCACCTACGAGCAGTACTTC

size: .
length: 14
D: TRBD1
V: TRBV5-6
J: TRBJ1-2
CDR3: CASNGVPGTEGYTF
DNA: TGTGCCAGCAACGGGGTTCCAGGGACAGAGGGCTACACCTTC

size: .
length: 19
D: TRBD2
V: TRBV27
J: TRBJ2-3
CDR3: CASRRGTSGLSSSTDTQYF
DNA: TGTGCCAGCAGGCGCGGGACTAGCGGGTTAAGTTCTAGCACAGATACGCAGTATTTT

size: .
length: 14
D: .
V: TRBV24-1
J: TRBJ2-1
CDR3: CATSDGQFGNEQFF
DNA: TGTGCCACCAGTGACGGACAGTTTGGGAATGAGCAGTTCTTC

size: once
length: 13
D: .
V: TRBV12-3/TRBV12-4
J: TRBJ1-1
CDR3: CASSLTGITEAFF
DNA: TGTGCCAGCAGTTTAACAGGGATTACTGAAGCTTTCTTT

size: .
length: 15
D: TRBD1
V: TRBV14
J: TRBJ1-1
CDR3: CASSHVQGGGTEAFF
DNA: TGTGCCAGCAGCCATGTACAGGGGGGAGGAACTGAAGCTTTCTTT

size: .
length: 15
D: .
V: TRBV6-5
J: TRBJ1-3
CDR3: CASSYSGGGGNTIYF
DNA: TGTGCCAGCAGTTACTCGGGGGGGGGAGGAAACACCATATATTTT

size: once
length: 16
D: TRBD2
V: TRBV5-1
J: TRBJ2-5
CDR3: CASSTHSGGALETQYF
DNA: TGCGCCAGCAGCACTCATAGCGGGGGGGCCTTAGAGACCCAGTACTTC

size: .
length: 14
D: TRBD2
V: TRBV27
J: TRBJ2-7
CDR3: CASWRREPTYEQYF
DNA: TGTGCCAGCTGGCGGCGGGAGCCAACCTACGAGCAGTACTTC

size: .
length: 22
D: TRBD1
V: TRBV4-1
J: TRBJ1-4
CDR3: CASSQERGAWDRSQERNEKLFF
DNA: TGCGCCAGCAGCCAAGAACGCGGCGCCTGGGACAGGTCACAAGAACGTAATGAAAAACTGTTTTTT

size: .
length: 12
D: .
V: TRBV30
J: TRBJ1-3
CDR3: CAWAGSGNTIYF
DNA: TGTGCCTGGGCAGGCTCTGGAAACACCATATATTTT

size: .
length: 21
D: .
V: TRBV21-1
J: TRBJ1-2
CDR3: CASSNWGYRPRFPSLDYGYTF
DNA: TGTGCCAGCAGCAATTGGGGATACAGGCCCCGCTTCCCTTCTCTCGACTATGGCTACACCTTC

size: many
length: 16
D: TRBD2
V: TRBV18
J: TRBJ2-2
CDR3: CASSPPVSGSGGELFF
DNA: TGTGCCAGCTCACCACCGGTCAGCGGGAGTGGCGGGGAGCTGTTTTTT

size: .
length: 14
D: .
V: TRBV2
J: TRBJ1-3
CDR3: CASNPAGPGNTIYF
DNA: TGTGCCAGCAACCCGGCGGGCCCTGGAAACACCATATATTTT

size: .
length: 14
D: .
V: TRBV9
J: TRBJ2-1
CDR3: CASSVGGLSNEQFF
DNA: TGTGCCAGCAGCGTAGGGGGACTGAGTAATGAGCAGTTCTTC

size: .
length: 13
D: .
V: TRBV21-1
J: TRBJ2-7
CDR3: CASSKAINYEQYF
DNA: TGTGCCAGCAGCAAGGCCATCAACTACGAGCAGTACTTC

size: .
length: 16
D: TRBD2
V: TRBV5-1
J: TRBJ2-5
CDR3: CASRLTGGPSQETQYF
DNA: TGCGCCAGCAGACTGACGGGGGGGCCCTCCCAAGAGACCCAGTACTTC

size: .
length: 14
D: .
V: TRBV19
J: TRBJ1-5
CDR3: CASSRQGTGQPQHF
DNA: TGTGCCAGTAGTCGGCAGGGAACGGGTCAGCCCCAGCATTTT

size: .
length: 16
D: TRBD1
V: TRBV10-3
J: TRBJ2-7
CDR3: CAISGGDREFSYEQYF
DNA: TGTGCCATCAGTGGGGGGGACAGGGAATTTTCCTACGAGCAGTACTTC

size: .
length: 17
D: TRBD1
V: TRBV29-1
J: TRBJ2-6
CDR3: CSVPRDSQGTGANVLTF
DNA: TGCAGCGTCCCCCGGGACAGCCAGGGGACTGGGGCCAACGTCCTGACTTTC

size: .
length: 12
D: .
V: TRBV9
J: TRBJ1-2
CDR3: CATYDSYYGYTF
DNA: TGTGCCACCTACGACAGCTACTATGGCTACACCTTC

size: few
length: 16
D: TRBD1
V: TRBV4-1
J: TRBJ1-2
CDR3: CASSQVIGQGVRGYTF
DNA: TGCGCCAGCAGCCAAGTGATAGGACAGGGGGTCCGCGGCTACACCTTC

size: .
length: 13
D: TRBD1
V: TRBV2
J: TRBJ1-1
CDR3: CASTWDRRAEAFF
DNA: TGTGCCAGCACTTGGGACAGGAGGGCTGAAGCTTTCTTT

size: .
length: 14
D: .
V: TRBV19
J: TRBJ2-1
CDR3: CASSMEISYNEQFF
DNA: TGTGCCAGTAGTATGGAGATCTCCTACAATGAGCAGTTCTTC